This TCR beta chain was sequenced during a study of regulatory T cells in long-lasting Graves disease. This clonotype was detected only a few times. V dropped 7 bases and J dropped 6 bases, with 15 bases sitting between them. CDR3 size: 14 residues. CDR1 is LNHDA, CDR2 SQIVND, per germline (reference sequence). Time point meaning: newly diagnosed GD, antithyroid drugs for less than 3 months. There was RNA extracted from PBMCs, and the TCR library was made from it. Construction of the TCR beta libraries employed iRepertoire HTBI primers in conjunction with Arm-PCR of CDR3 regions. TCRdb recomputed calls from the multiplex PCR reads with MiXCR, one row per CDR3 protein. The sample holds 500,000 or so distinct CDR3 sequences, about 16% seen once. The same data also went into a second study, on T cells in Graves' hyperthyroidism and ophthalmopathy.

The specimen comprised peripheral blood mononuclear cells (PBMCs), sampled at new diagnosis, from a patient treated with antithyroid drugs. This clonotype was sampled from a woman aged 35-65 years with Graves disease. The V call is TRBV19, the J call TRBJ2-2; no clear D. This CDR3 is CASNPSRAAGELFF. CDR3 sequence (DNA): TGTGCCAGTAATCCAAGCCGAGCTGCCGGGGAGCTGTTTTTT. Supplemented by reference TRBV19 and TRBJ2-2, the full variable domain reads DGGITQSPKYLFRKEGQNVTLSCEQNLNHDAMYWYRQDPGQGLRLIYYSQIVNDFQKGDIAEGYSVSREKKESFPLTVTSAQKNPTAFYLCASNPSRAAGELFFGEGSRLTVL.